This TCR beta chain was recovered during a study of CD8 T cells in ankylosing spondylitis. Libraries of TCR beta came from quantitative 5'-RACE with molecular barcodes. TCRdb fed the 5' RACE reads into MiXCR, producing one record per CDR3 protein. Here the sample spans roughly 200,000 distinct CDR3 sequences, more than 25% being singletons. Study-wide points: Blood from ankylosing spondylitis patients appeared to carry a characteristic eight-variant TCR beta motif. Prior literature has documented some motif variants in synovial fluid and blood from reactive arthritis. Peripheral blood samples showed relatively rare disease-linked clones, and these clones were CD8+.

For this clonotype: Antigen specificity is unknown.

The CDR3 totals 14 residues. Unmatched junction bases numbered 9, after V lost 6 bases and J lost 4 bases. Per the germline V gene, CDR1 is SQVTM and CDR2 is ANQGSEA. The genes are TRBV29-1 and TRBJ2-1, with 7 bases matching TRBD2. Sequencing was done on a sample of blood, either unsorted or a sorted T cell fraction (not recorded which). The clonotype originates from a male donor with ankylosing spondylitis or in good health (not recorded which). For the CDR3, the DNA is TGCAGCGTCCAGGGTGGCGGGAGATACAATGAGCAGTTCTTC. This translates into CSVQGGGRYNEQFF.